This is a list of T cell receptor beta chains from one sample in a study of cytomegalovirus exposure and HLA in healthy donors. Only in-frame clones appear in the TCRdb table, and some are missing; sequencing was by immunoSEQ multiplex PCR. The sample includes roughly 140,000 clones, approximately 80% of them seen just once. Source material: PBMCs. The source is a man aged 25 to 40 in good health and CMV-seropositive. Each CDR3 is given with its conserved first and last residue. The D gene is left open where the match is weak.

TRBV5-1,TRBJ2-6,TRBD1,CASSFRDRGPGGANGLTF
TRBV27,TRBJ1-3,-,CASRTPWGSGNTIYF
TRBV7-2,TRBJ1-1,-,CASSLALRSTEAFF
TRBV6-1,TRBJ1-1,-,CASRSPQGNTEAFF
TRBV7-6,TRBJ1-1,TRBD1,CASSNTGGGNTEAFF
TRBV5-1,TRBJ2-7,-,CASSLVWGGEQYF
TRBV5-1,TRBJ1-3,TRBD1,CASSSTGGNTIYF
TRBV30,TRBJ2-5,-,CAWSHGTPETQYF
TRBV28,TRBJ2-2,-,CASSLFQPGTGELFF
TRBV6-5,TRBJ2-1,TRBD2,CASSRTGTSNDEQFF
TRBV27,TRBJ2-2,TRBD2,CASSLAGGYTGELFF
TRBV9,TRBJ1-4,TRBD1,CASSVARDSATNEKLFF
TRBV27,TRBJ2-1,TRBD2,CASTLLAGSYNEQFF
TRBV2,TRBJ1-1,-,CASSVGHNTEAFF
TRBV9,TRBJ2-7,TRBD1,CASSPSDRGYEQYF
TRBV4-1,TRBJ1-1,-,CASRKGEGGTEAFF
TRBV27,TRBJ1-2,TRBD1,CASSHRQGLTNHGYTF
TRBV7-2,TRBJ2-3,TRBD2,CASSLGRGDTQYF
TRBV21-1,TRBJ2-5,-,CDEGTDQETQYF
TRBV11-2,TRBJ2-1,-,CASSLESLENTNEQFF
TRBV6-5,TRBJ2-7,-,CASSYGLYEQYF
TRBV4-1,TRBJ2-7,-,CASSQGPLMTTTYEQYF
TRBV4-1,TRBJ2-5,TRBD2,CASSPLTSGRARETQYF
TRBV2,TRBJ2-7,TRBD2,CASRKSGIGLVYEQYF
TRBV7-2,TRBJ2-7,TRBD1,CASSFDRGDEQYF
TRBV2,TRBJ2-3,-,CASRRVGGHTDTQYF
TRBV7-8,TRBJ1-2,-,CASSLTDYGYTF
TRBV5-1,TRBJ1-1,TRBD1,CASSQGTGGRTEAFF
TRBV2,TRBJ1-5,TRBD1,CAGGQDRNQPQHF
TRBV29-1,TRBJ2-7,-,CSVGRGINYEQYF
TRBV6-6,TRBJ1-2,-,CASSYSFTRGGYTF
TRBV6-1,TRBJ2-7,-,CASSEARFISYEQYF
TRBV5-4,TRBJ2-7,-,CASKWQDSYEQYF
TRBV6-1,TRBJ1-3,-,CASSELVPGGGSGNTIYF
TRBV6-5,TRBJ2-7,-,CASSIYFGYEQYF
TRBV2,TRBJ1-1,TRBD1,CASSWDRGQGAFF
TRBV30,TRBJ2-2,TRBD1,CAWSQGATNTGELFF
TRBV28,TRBJ2-1,TRBD1,CASSLLGQGYNEQFF
TRBV4-3,TRBJ1-2,-,CASSQAWEDGYTF
TRBV6-5,TRBJ2-7,-,CASSYSHLGSYEQYF
TRBV30,TRBJ1-5,TRBD1,CAWRGQPNQPQHF
TRBV15,TRBJ2-7,TRBD2,CATSRTLAGEEQYF
TRBV4-1,TRBJ2-1,TRBD2,CASSQEGLAYNEQFF